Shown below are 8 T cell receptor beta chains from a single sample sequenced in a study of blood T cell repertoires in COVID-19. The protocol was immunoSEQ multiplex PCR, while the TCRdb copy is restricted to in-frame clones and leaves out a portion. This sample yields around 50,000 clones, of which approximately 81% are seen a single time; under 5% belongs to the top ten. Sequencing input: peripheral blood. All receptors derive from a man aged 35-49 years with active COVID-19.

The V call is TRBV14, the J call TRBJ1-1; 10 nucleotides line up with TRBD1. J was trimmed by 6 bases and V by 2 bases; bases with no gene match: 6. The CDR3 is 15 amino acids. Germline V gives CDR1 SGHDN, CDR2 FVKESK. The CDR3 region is CASSQLGTGDPEAFF. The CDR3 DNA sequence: TGTGCCAGCAGCCAACTCGGGACAGGGGACCCTGAAGCTTTCTTT. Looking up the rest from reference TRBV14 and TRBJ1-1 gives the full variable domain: EAGVTQFPSHSVIEKGQTVTLRCDPISGHDNLYWYRRVMGKEIKFLLHFVKESKQDESGMPNNRFLAERTGGTYSTLKVQPAELEDSGVYFCASSQLGTGDPEAFFGQGTRLTVV.

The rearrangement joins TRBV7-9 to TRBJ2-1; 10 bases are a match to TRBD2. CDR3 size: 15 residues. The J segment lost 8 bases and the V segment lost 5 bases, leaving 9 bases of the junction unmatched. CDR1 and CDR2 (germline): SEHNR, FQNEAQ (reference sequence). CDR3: CASSGTLLAGDEQFF. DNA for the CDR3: TGTGCCAGCAGCGGGACCCTGCTAGCGGGAGATGAGCAGTTCTTC.

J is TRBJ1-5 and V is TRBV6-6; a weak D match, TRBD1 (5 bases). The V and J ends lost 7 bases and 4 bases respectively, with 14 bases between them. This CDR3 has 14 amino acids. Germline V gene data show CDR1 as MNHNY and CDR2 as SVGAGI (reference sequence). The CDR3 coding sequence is TGTGCCAGCACCTCGCCTGGGGCAAATCAGCCCCAGCATTTT. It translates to CASTSPGANQPQHF.

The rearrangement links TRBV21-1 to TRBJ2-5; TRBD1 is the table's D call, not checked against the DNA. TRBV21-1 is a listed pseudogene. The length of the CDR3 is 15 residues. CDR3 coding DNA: TGTGCCAGCATCCCCGGGACAGGGTCTCAAGAGACCCAGTACTTC. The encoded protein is CASIPGTGSQETQYF.

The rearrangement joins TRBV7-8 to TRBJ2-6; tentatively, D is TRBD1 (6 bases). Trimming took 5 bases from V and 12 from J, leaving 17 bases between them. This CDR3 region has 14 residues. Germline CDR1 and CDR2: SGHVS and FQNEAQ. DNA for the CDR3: TGTGCCAGCAGCCGCGCCGGGACACTCCGCGTCCTGACTTTC. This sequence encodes CASSRAGTLRVLTF. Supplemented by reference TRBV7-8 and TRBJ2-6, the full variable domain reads GAGVSQSPRYKVAKRGQDVALRCDPISGHVSLFWYQQALGQGPEFLTYFQNEAQLDKSGLPSDRFFAERPEGSVSTLKIQRTQQEDSAVYLCASSRAGTLRVLTFGAGSRLTVL.

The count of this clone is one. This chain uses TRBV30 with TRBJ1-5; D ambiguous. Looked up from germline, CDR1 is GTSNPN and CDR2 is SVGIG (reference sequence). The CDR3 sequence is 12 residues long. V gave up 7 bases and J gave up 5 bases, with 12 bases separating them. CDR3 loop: CASRPLDQPQHF. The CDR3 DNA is TGTGCCTCCCGTCCCCTTGATCAGCCCCAGCATTTT.

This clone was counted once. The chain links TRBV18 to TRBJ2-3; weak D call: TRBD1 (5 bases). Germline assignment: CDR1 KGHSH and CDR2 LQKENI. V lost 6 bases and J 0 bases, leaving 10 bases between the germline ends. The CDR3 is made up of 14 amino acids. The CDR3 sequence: CASSLDSSTDTQYF. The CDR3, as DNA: TGTGCCAGCTCCCTTGACAGTAGCACAGATACGCAGTATTTT.

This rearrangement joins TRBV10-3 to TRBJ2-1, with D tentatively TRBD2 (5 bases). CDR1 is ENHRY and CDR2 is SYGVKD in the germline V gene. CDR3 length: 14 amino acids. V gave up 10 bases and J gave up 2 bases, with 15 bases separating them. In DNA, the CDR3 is TGTGCCACCAAGGAGCCGGAGGCCTACAATGAGCAGTTCTTC. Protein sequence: CATKEPEAYNEQFF.